This TCR beta chain was sequenced for a study of blood T cell repertoires in COVID-19 (dated by TCRdb to about 2020). At the level of the whole study: Samples covering the acute and convalescent phases of COVID-19 were provided by collaborators in the United States, Italy and Spain. The prospective study material was composed of cDNA or gDNA derived from T cells, B-cell-depleted T cells, or PBMCs. Deeply sampled blood TCRbeta repertoires from subjects exposed to, actively infected with, or recovered from COVID-19 were included in the dataset. The repertoires were made available in a free public database intended to serve as a resource for research on the immune response to SARS-CoV-2. The samples were drawn from the first 160 participants of the ongoing ImmuneRACE study and from 1,254 subjects provided by 6 global collaborators. Sample metadata almost always included a de-identified subject ID, COVID-19 status, age in years and sex. Where available, HLA class I and class II types were taken from metadata supplied by the sample provider and were not determined by assay-based typing.

With respect to this clone: Its antigen target is currently unknown. Per-nucleotide qualities are absent, and no much larger clonotype sits a single base away.

Enrolling through a virtual design, the prospective study's participants ranged in age from roughly 18 to 95 years and lived across 24 United States geographic areas. Cohort assignment in the prospective study relied on participant-reported clinical history from a screening survey and a study questionnaire. In the prospective study, mobile phlebotomists collected whole blood, serum and a nasopharyngeal or oropharyngeal swab from each participant. Additional blood draws and questionnaires over an approximately two-month period could optionally be provided by prospective study participants. Blood samples from the prospective study were shipped frozen or at room temperature prior to DNA extraction. TCRbeta CDR3 regions were amplified from genomic DNA using the immunoSEQ Assay, a bias-controlled multiplex PCR. The authors' pipeline ran thus. The number of nucleated cells in each sample was estimated from the amplification of reference gene primers within the assay. Sequence reads were collapsed and filtered to measure the absolute abundance of every unique TCRbeta CDR3 rearrangement. For each sample, productive Simpson clonality was calculated by taking the square root of Simpson's diversity index across productive rearrangements. Drawn from immuneACCESS, this table holds only the in-frame rearrangements with V and J called that TCRdb kept. Clones are partly lost; checked studies trace under half to an unresolved V gene and leave the rest unexplained. V, J and clone size are those of that table, while D and trimming were read from the DNA. Here the sample has around 420,000 clones; 70% to 90% occur a single time. Jointly, the top ten make up around 2% of the sample.

What the work shows at the level of the full study, not this receptor alone: How much clinical and demographic metadata was included differed by source and by participant, and the metadata was provided uncurated.

The CDR3 numbers 14 residues from cysteine through phenylalanine. Only the CDR3 DNA is retained, 42 bases long and in frame from the first base. Cut back by 2 bases and 2 bases, the V and J ends lie 10 bases apart. Via the germline V gene, CDR1 is SGHTA and CDR2 FQGNSA. Recombination linked TRBV7-2 to TRBJ2-7, and TRBD1 may be the D gene, going by 5 matching bases. The specimen was PBMCs or T cells enriched from blood (not recorded which). The source is a woman in her 40s with acute COVID-19. The nucleotides are TGTGCCAGCAGCTTAACCCAGGGAACCTACGAGCAGTACTTC. Its translation is CASSLTQGTYEQYF.